The rows below give T cell receptor beta chains drawn from one sample of a study of blood T cell repertoires in COVID-19. Sequenced by immunoSEQ multiplex PCR; TCRdb stores in-frame clones only, minus some. Found here are about 140,000 clones, roughly 84% of them singletons; the top ten hold around 5.5%. The sample taken for sequencing was PBMCs or T cells enriched from blood (not recorded which). All receptors derive from a man aged 35-49 years with acute COVID-19. Both conserved end residues are part of each CDR3. D genes are given only for firm matches. Expanded clones are given a class, and other clones once, few, many or no size at all.

>TRBD1|NA|TRBJ1-5|TRBV30
TGTGCCTGGAGTGTACATGGGACAGGGCCGGGGAATCAGCCCCAGCATTTT
CAWSVHGTGPGNQPQHF
>NA|NA|TRBJ2-7|TRBV9
TGTGCCAGCAGCCCCACCGGAGGGAGTTCCTACGAGCAGTACTTC
CASSPTGGSSYEQYF
>TRBD2|NA|TRBJ2-5|TRBV5-6
TGTGCCAGCCACACCCAAATTGGCGGGGGTAGGACCCAGTACTTC
CASHTQIGGGRTQYF
>TRBD2|once|TRBJ2-1|TRBV9
TGTGCCAGCAGCGTAGGGACTAGCGGGGGGGCAGTCTACAATGAGCAGTTCTTC
CASSVGTSGGAVYNEQFF
>NA|NA|TRBJ2-7|TRBV5-5
TGTGCCAGCAGCCTAAATCCCGGGTTAATCTACGAGCAGTACTTC
CASSLNPGLIYEQYF
>NA|NA|TRBJ1-2|TRBV15
TGTGCCACCAGCAGGGGGTGGGACGTCCGGGGAGGTTACACCTTC
CATSRGWDVRGGYTF
>NA|NA|TRBJ2-5|TRBV19
TGTGCCAGTAGCCGACAGATCCAAGAGACCCAGTACTTC
CASSRQIQETQYF
>TRBD2|NA|TRBJ2-7|TRBV27
TGTGCCAGCAGTTTATCGTTAGCGGGAGGGACCTACGAGCAGTACTTC
CASSLSLAGGTYEQYF
>TRBD2|NA|TRBJ2-1|TRBV6-5
TGTGCCAGCAGTCGGACTAGCGGGAGGGTAGATGAGCAGTTCTTC
CASSRTSGRVDEQFF
>NA|NA|TRBJ2-1|TRBV12-3/TRBV12-4
TGTGCCAGCGCGGTTTACGATGAGCAGTTCTTC
CASAVYDEQFF
>TRBD2|NA|TRBJ2-3|TRBV7-2
TGTGCCAGCAGCCTGACTAGCGACACAGATACGCAGTATTTT
CASSLTSDTDTQYF
>NA|NA|TRBJ2-4|TRBV3-1/TRBV3-2
TGTGCCAGCAGCCATAGCGTAGCTGAGCTAGCCAAAAACATTCAGTACTTC
CASSHSVAELAKNIQYF
>TRBD1|NA|TRBJ2-1|TRBV19
TGTGCCAGTAGTACGGACAGGGCCTCAAACAATGAGCAGTTCTTC
CASSTDRASNNEQFF
>NA|NA|TRBJ1-2|TRBV28
TGTGCCAGCAGTTTTGTGGGCAGGGAGGGCTATGGCTACACCTTC
CASSFVGREGYGYTF
>NA|NA|TRBJ1-5|TRBV23-1
TGCGCCAGCAGCTTAAGGGGGAACAATCAGCCCCAGCATTTT
CASSLRGNNQPQHF
>TRBD1|NA|TRBJ2-3|TRBV5-6
TGTGCCAGCAGCCGGACAGGGATATTAGATACGCAGTATTTT
CASSRTGILDTQYF
>TRBD1|NA|TRBJ1-1|TRBV5-4
TGTGCCAGCAGCTTGGTGGGGGACAGGGGTGAAGCTTTCTTT
CASSLVGDRGEAFF
>NA|NA|TRBJ1-6|TRBV6-1
TGTGCCAGCAGTGAAAGGATGTACAGGGTTAGCTCCTATAATTCACCCCTCCACTTT
CASSERMYRVSSYNSPLHF
>NA|NA|TRBJ2-2|TRBV4-1
TGCGCCAGCAGCCTTTTCTCCCGTGGGGAGCTGTTTTTT
CASSLFSRGELFF
>NA|NA|TRBJ1-2|TRBV14
TGTGCCAGCAGCCAAACCAGAAATAACTATGGCTACACCTTC
CASSQTRNNYGYTF
>TRBD1|NA|TRBJ2-5|TRBV14
TGTGCCAGCAGCCAAGGTCTCCGGGACAGAAAAGAGACCCAGTACTTC
CASSQGLRDRKETQYF
>NA|NA|TRBJ2-1|TRBV7-9
TGTGCCAGCAGCTTCCTACCTTCTTCCGGGTACAATGAGCAGTTCTTC
CASSFLPSSGYNEQFF
>NA|NA|TRBJ2-3|TRBV24-1
TGTGCCACCAGTGCCCCGACGGGTACGCAGTATTTT
CATSAPTGTQYF
>TRBD2|NA|TRBJ2-1|TRBV9
TGTGCCAGCAGCCTAAGATGGGGGGGAGGTACCGATGAGCAGTTCTTC
CASSLRWGGGTDEQFF
>TRBD1|NA|TRBJ1-3|TRBV19
TGTGCCAGTAGCGAACAGGGGAGCCCTGGAAACACCATATATTTT
CASSEQGSPGNTIYF
>NA|NA|TRBJ2-3|TRBV20-1
TGCAGTGCTAGCTCTGATACGCAGTATTTT
CSASSDTQYF
>TRBD2|NA|TRBJ2-1|TRBV7-9
TGTGCCAGCAGCTTAGGACTAGCGGGGATATACAATGAGCAGTTCTTC
CASSLGLAGIYNEQFF
>NA|NA|TRBJ2-7|TRBV12-3/TRBV12-4
TGTGCCAGCAGCCCCGCCTACGAGCAGTACTTC
CASSPAYEQYF
>NA|once|TRBJ1-4|TRBV5-5
TGTGCCAGCAGCCCCTCTGGGTCCAAAGCGAATGAAAAACTGTTTTTT
CASSPSGSKANEKLFF
>TRBD1|few|TRBJ1-1|TRBV12-3/TRBV12-4
TGTGCCAGCCGCGGGGACAGCACTGAAGCTTTCTTT
CASRGDSTEAFF
>TRBD1|once|TRBJ1-4|TRBV6-5
TGTGCCAGCAGTTACTCTAGGGACAGCCATGAAAAACTGTTTTTT
CASSYSRDSHEKLFF
>NA|once|TRBJ2-1|TRBV7-9
TGTGCCAGCAGCTTAGGCCAGAATCCCTACAATGAGCAGTTCTTC
CASSLGQNPYNEQFF
>TRBD1|once|TRBJ1-6|TRBV9
TGTGCCAGCAGCGTAGCTGGTTCGGGACAGGGTAATTCACCCCTCCACTTT
CASSVAGSGQGNSPLHF
>NA|NA|TRBJ2-7|TRBV5-4
TGTGCCTATAAAAGGGGAGGCGAGCAGTACTTC
CAYKRGGEQYF
>NA|NA|TRBJ2-7|TRBV7-9
TGTGCCAGCAGCTTAGGAAGTCAGTCCTACGAGCAGTACTTC
CASSLGSQSYEQYF
>NA|NA|TRBJ1-5|TRBV6-5
TGTGCCAGCAGTTACTCGACAGCCCGGCAGCAGCCCCAGCATTTT
CASSYSTARQQPQHF
>TRBD1|NA|TRBJ2-1|TRBV28
TGTGCCAGCAGCCATACCGGGACAGGGGGATACAATGAGCAGTTCTTC
CASSHTGTGGYNEQFF
>NA|NA|TRBJ1-6|TRBV6-1
TGTGCCAGCAGTGCCCTCGGGTATACACCCCTCCACTTT
CASSALGYTPLHF
>NA|NA|TRBJ1-2|TRBV6-2/TRBV6-3
TGTGCCAGCAGTGCCTCTTCACAGGGTATCGTCTATGGCTACACCTTC
CASSASSQGIVYGYTF
>NA|NA|TRBJ2-1|TRBV7-2
TGTGCCAGCAGCTTAGCTCGGGAGCAGTTCTTC
CASSLAREQFF
>TRBD2|NA|TRBJ2-5|TRBV7-2
TGTGCCAGCAGCTTAGCGCCGGCGGGGGGTGGTGAGACCCAGTACTTC
CASSLAPAGGGETQYF
>TRBD1|NA|TRBJ2-5|TRBV27
TGTGCCAGCAGTTTATATCTTACAGGGGGCAGTGAGACCCAGTACTTC
CASSLYLTGGSETQYF
>NA|NA|TRBJ1-4|TRBV20-1
TGCAGTGCTAGTATGGCCTCTGCAACTAATGAAAAACTGTTTTTT
CSASMASATNEKLFF
>TRBD2|NA|TRBJ2-5|TRBV10-3
TGTGCCATCAGGGACTATAACAGCGGGGGGCCCTCGGAGACCCAGTACTTC
CAIRDYNSGGPSETQYF
>NA|NA|TRBJ2-5|TRBV5-1
TGCGCCAGCAGCCCAAGGGGGGGGCCACAAGAGACCCAGTACTTC
CASSPRGGPQETQYF
>NA|NA|TRBJ2-5|TRBV12-3/TRBV12-4
TGTGCCAGCAAGTTGGCGGAGCAAGAGACCCAGTACTTC
CASKLAEQETQYF
>TRBD2|NA|TRBJ2-1|TRBV7-8
TGTGCCAGCAGCCGAGATAGCGGGGGGCCGAGCTCCTACAATGAGCAGTTCTTC
CASSRDSGGPSSYNEQFF
>NA|NA|TRBJ1-1|TRBV6-6
TGTGCCAGCAGTGGACAGAACACTGAAGCTTTCTTT
CASSGQNTEAFF
>NA|NA|TRBJ2-2|TRBV7-9
TGTGCCAGCAGCTTGCCAGGGGGGTTCACCGGGGAGCTGTTTTTT
CASSLPGGFTGELFF
>NA|NA|TRBJ1-3|TRBV30
TGTGCCTGGAGTAATACCGGGGGAAACACCATATATTTT
CAWSNTGGNTIYF
>NA|NA|TRBJ2-3|TRBV19
TGTGCCAGTAGTATAGATCCTTTCGATACGCAGTATTTT
CASSIDPFDTQYF
>TRBD2|NA|TRBJ2-2|TRBV5-5
TGTGCCAGCAGCTTGGCCCCGGGGGGAATTTATACCGGGGAGCTGTTTTTT
CASSLAPGGIYTGELFF
>TRBD1|NA|TRBJ1-6|TRBV23-1
TGCGCCAGCAGTCGTCTCCGGGACAGTGGAACCTATAATTCACCCCTCCACTTT
CASSRLRDSGTYNSPLHF
>TRBD2|NA|TRBJ2-1|TRBV19
TGTGCCAGTAGTATTCAGGGCGGGGGTTACAATGAGCAGTTCTTC
CASSIQGGGYNEQFF
>TRBD1|NA|TRBJ1-3|TRBV7-8
TGTGCCAGCAGCCCCCACGACAGGGGCCCCCTATATTTT
CASSPHDRGPLYF
>TRBD2|NA|TRBJ2-3|TRBV5-1
TGCGCCAGCAGCTTCACACTAGCGGGATCAGATACGCAGTATTTT
CASSFTLAGSDTQYF
>NA|NA|TRBJ2-1|TRBV15
TGTGCCACCAGCAGAGATATTCGGGGAGCGAGCTCCTACAATGAGCAGTTCTTC
CATSRDIRGASSYNEQFF
>TRBD2|NA|TRBJ2-2|TRBV5-4
TGTGCCAGCAGCTTATGGGCGGGGGCCGGGGAGCTGTTTTTT
CASSLWAGAGELFF
>NA|NA|TRBJ1-6|TRBV7-2
TGTGCCAGCAGCCCCATTCTGGGCGGGAATTCACCCCTCCACTTT
CASSPILGGNSPLHF